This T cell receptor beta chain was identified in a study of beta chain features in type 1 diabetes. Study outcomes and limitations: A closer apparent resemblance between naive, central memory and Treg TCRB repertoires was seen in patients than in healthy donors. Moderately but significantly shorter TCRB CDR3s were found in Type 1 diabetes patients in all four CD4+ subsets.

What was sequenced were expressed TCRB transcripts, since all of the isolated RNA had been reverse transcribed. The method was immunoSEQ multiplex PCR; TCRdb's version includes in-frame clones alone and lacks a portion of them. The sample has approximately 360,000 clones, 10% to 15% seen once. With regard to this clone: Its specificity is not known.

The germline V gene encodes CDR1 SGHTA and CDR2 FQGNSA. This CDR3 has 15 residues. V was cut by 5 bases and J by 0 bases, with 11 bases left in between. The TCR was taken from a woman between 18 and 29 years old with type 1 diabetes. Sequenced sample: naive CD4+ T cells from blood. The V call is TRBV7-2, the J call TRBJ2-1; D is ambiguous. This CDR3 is CASSPEVSSYNEQFF. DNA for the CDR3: TGTGCCAGCAGCCCCGAGGTTAGCTCCTACAATGAGCAGTTCTTC.